These 20 T cell receptor beta chains came from one sample sequenced in a study of follicular helper T cells after annual influenza vaccination. Regarding time point: 2015-2016 season, 7 days after influenza vaccination. The assay was immunoSEQ multiplex PCR, and TCRdb's table has in-frame clones only and misses some. The sample contains thousands of clones, roughly 76% of which appear only once. The starting material was CXCR5- memory CD4+ T cells sorted from blood, obtained 7 days after influenza vaccination. The receptors come from an adult who received the influenza vaccine.

This clone was counted once. The V and J genes are TRBV4-3 and TRBJ2-3; TRBD2 matches at 10 bases. The germline gives CDR1 LGHNA, CDR2 YSLEER. CDR3 length: 18 residues. V was clipped by 3 bases and J by 6 bases; unmatched bases: 15. Here the CDR3 DNA reads TGCGCCAGCAGCCATCTCGGGGCCAGCGGGGGGGCCAGGGATACGCAGTATTTT. It encodes CASSHLGASGGARDTQYF.

This clone was detected only once. The chain employs TRBV7-9 and TRBJ1-5; D call uncertain. The CDR3 contains 14 residues. Germline values: CDR1 SEHNR, CDR2 FQNEAQ (reference sequence). Trimming removed 4 bases at V and 1 base at J, with 8 bases between. The CDR3 DNA reads as TGTGCCAGCAGCTCTCCGAGGAGCAATCAGCCCCAGCATTTT. It yields the protein CASSSPRSNQPQHF.

The rearrangement uses TRBV10-3 and TRBJ2-1; 8 bases map to TRBD2. Germline V gives CDR1 ENHRY, CDR2 SYGVKD. V shed 6 bases and J 0 bases; nucleotides not matched to a gene: 7. CDR3 length: 16 residues. For the CDR3, the DNA is TGTGCCATCAGAGAAAGCGGGGGAAGCTCCTACAATGAGCAGTTCTTC. Translating it yields CAIRESGGSSYNEQFF.

The rearrangement joins TRBV5-1 to TRBJ1-6, with D unclear. Germline CDR1 SGHRS, CDR2 YFSETQ. The length of the CDR3 is 14 residues. V dropped 0 bases and J dropped 6 bases, with 7 bases sitting between them. This chain's CDR3 is CASSLEQFNSPLHF. Written as DNA, the CDR3 is TGCGCCAGCAGCTTGGAACAGTTTAATTCACCCCTCCACTTT.

The chain carries TRBV7-2 and TRBJ2-7; the D gene is possibly TRBD2 (6 bases). The CDR3 extends over 15 amino acids. CDR1 and CDR2 (germline): SGHTA, FQGNSA. V was cut by 3 bases and J by 2 bases, with 14 bases left in between. The CDR3 spells CASSFTHSGPYEQYF. The DNA for the CDR3 is TGTGCCAGCAGCTTTACTCATAGCGGACCCTACGAGCAGTACTTC.

This chain connects TRBV4-2 to TRBJ1-5, with TRBD1 matching over 7 bases. CDR1 is LGHNA, CDR2 YNFKEQ, per germline. The V gene end was trimmed by 0 bases and the J gene end by 5 bases; junction bases not matched to a gene: 13. The CDR3 is 18 residues long. CDR3 nucleotide sequence: TGTGCCAGCAGCCAAGATCAATGGGCAGGGGGTTTATATCAGCCCCAGCATTTT. This translates into CASSQDQWAGGLYQPQHF.

This chain links TRBV2 with TRBJ1-2; D possibly corresponds to TRBD1 (5 bases). From germline, CDR1 is SNHLY and CDR2 FYNNEI. This CDR3 region has 13 residues. Trimming shortened V by 6 bases and J by 4 bases, and 12 bases separated the two germline ends. CDR3 DNA: TGTGCCAGCAGAGGGGATTCCATCTATGGCTACACCTTC. This translates into CASRGDSIYGYTF.

J is TRBJ1-2 and V is TRBV4-3; D might be TRBD1 (5 bases). This CDR3 has 16 amino acids. The germline V gene encodes CDR1 LGHNA and CDR2 YSLEER. Trimming removed 1 base at V and 1 base at J, with 13 bases between. The CDR3 region has the DNA TGCGCCAGCAGCCAAGGCACAGGCGTTTATAACTATGGCTACACCTTC. It is translated as CASSQGTGVYNYGYTF.

V usage is TRBV29-1 and J usage is TRBJ1-5; no reliable D call. V dropped 1 base and J dropped 0 bases, with 7 bases sitting between them. Germline loops: CDR1 SQVTM, CDR2 ANQGSEA. The CDR3 has 14 amino acids. In DNA form, the CDR3 reads TGCAGCGTTGAAGCCGAGGGTAGCAATCAGCCCCAGCATTTT. Protein: CSVEAEGSNQPQHF.

Here the CDR3 DNA reads TGTGCCAGTAGTACTCCGGGACACCCGAACACTGAAGCTTTCTTT. Translation: CASSTPGHPNTEAFF. The chain couples TRBV19 to TRBJ1-1; tentative D call: TRBD1 (6 bases). CDR1 is LNHDA, CDR2 SQIVND, per germline (reference sequence). Trimming removed 4 bases from V and 1 base from J, with 13 bases in between. This CDR3 has 15 amino acids.

There are a few counts of this clone. V is TRBV19 and J is TRBJ1-2; D possibly corresponds to TRBD1 (5 bases). V was cut by 1 base and J by 8 bases, with 11 bases left in between. The CDR3 has 13 amino acids. Per the germline V gene, CDR1 is LNHDA and CDR2 is SQIVND (reference sequence). CDR3 region: CASSIGQRDGYTF. The CDR3 DNA follows: TGTGCCAGTAGTATAGGACAGCGCGACGGCTACACCTTC.

The genes are TRBV6-5 and TRBJ2-5; D remains unclear. This CDR3 contains 14 residues. Germline lookup yields CDR1 MNHEY and CDR2 SVGAGI. V was shortened by 8 bases and J by 4 bases, with 17 bases between the two germline ends. CDR3 in amino acids: CASHRAWDSETQYF. Written as DNA, the CDR3 is TGTGCCAGCCATAGGGCGTGGGATTCAGAGACCCAGTACTTC.

The J gene is TRBJ2-1, the V gene TRBV7-9; D is possibly TRBD2 (6 bases). V shed 5 bases and J shed 10 bases, with 12 bases lying between them. This CDR3 contains 12 residues. CDR1 is SEHNR, CDR2 FQNEAQ, per germline (reference sequence). The CDR3 nucleotides are TGTGCCAGCAGCCAGGACTATCGCGAGCAGTTCTTC. Its translation is CASSQDYREQFF. The complete variable domain, with remaining parts taken from reference TRBV7-9 and TRBJ2-1, reads DTGVSQNPRHKITKRGQNVTFRCDPISEHNRLYWYRQTLGQGPEFLTYFQNEAQLEKSRLLSDRFSAERPKGSFSTLEIQRTEQGDSAMYLCASSQDYREQFFGPGTRLTVL.

The chain is built from TRBV6-5 and TRBJ2-7; TRBD2 is a possible D gene (7 bases). The V gene's germline CDR1 is MNHEY and CDR2 SVGAGI. Trimming took 5 bases from V and 7 from J, leaving 21 bases between them. The CDR3 consists of 15 residues. In nucleotides, the CDR3 is TGTGCCAGCAGTGCCCCGGGGCGGGGGCGGGGGGAGCAGTACTTC. Translation: CASSAPGRGRGEQYF.

The V gene is TRBV15, the J gene TRBJ2-7; no firm D call. This CDR3 is built from 14 residues. Deletions cut 6 bases from V and 2 bases from J, with 14 bases between. Germline V lookup: CDR1 LNHNV, CDR2 YYDKDF (reference sequence). As DNA, the CDR3 is TGTGCCACCAGGCCCGACCACAGCACCTACGAGCAGTACTTC. It translates to CATRPDHSTYEQYF.

The V and J genes are TRBV11-3 and TRBJ2-6, with D unclear. The germline V and J ends were trimmed by 5 bases and 5 bases, with 25 bases remaining between them. This CDR3 region has 19 residues. From germline, CDR1 is SGHNT and CDR2 YENEEA. This chain's CDR3 is CASSIGDESRQSRANVLTF. CDR3 bases: TGTGCCAGCAGCATCGGTGACGAATCTCGACAAAGTCGGGCCAACGTCCTGACTTTC.

This clone came up once. The V and J genes are TRBV11-1 and TRBJ2-7; the D gene is possibly TRBD1 (6 bases). The CDR3 is made up of 15 amino acids. Germline CDR1 reads SGHAT; CDR2 reads FQDESV (reference sequence). Trimming stripped 2 bases from V and 2 bases from J, with 13 bases between. CDR3 protein: CASSLFFGTTYEQYF. The CDR3 nucleotides are TGTGCCAGCAGCTTATTTTTCGGGACAACCTACGAGCAGTACTTC.

CDR3 amino acids: CASSNNRGTSEAFF. As DNA, the CDR3 is TGCGCCAGCAGCAACAACAGGGGGACTTCTGAAGCTTTCTTT. J is TRBJ1-1 and V is TRBV4-3, with TRBD1 identical over 8 bases. Germline V gene lookup returns CDR1 LGHNA and CDR2 YSLEER. Trimming at V came to 5 bases and at J to 6 bases, leaving 8 bases not matched to a gene. CDR3 length: 14 amino acids.

This clone was observed a handful of times. As DNA, the CDR3 is TGTGCCAGTAGTTCGGGGCCGACTCGGTATGGCTACACCTTC. Its protein is CASSSGPTRYGYTF. The chain carries TRBV19 and TRBJ1-2; possible D gene TRBD1, 5 bases. The germline V gene has CDR1 LNHDA and CDR2 SQIVND (reference sequence). V was trimmed by 5 bases and J by 5 bases, leaving 15 bases between them. The CDR3 runs 14 residues.

The chain joins TRBV6-5 to TRBJ2-4, with D possibly being TRBD2 (6 bases). The CDR3 covers 15 residues. V lost 2 bases and J lost 0, with 8 bases in between. Germline V gives CDR1 MNHEY, CDR2 SVGAGI. The CDR3 sequence: CASSYNGGAKNIQYF. CDR3 DNA: TGTGCCAGCAGTTACAACGGGGGAGCCAAAAACATTCAGTACTTC.